Listed below are T cell receptor beta chains from one sample, sequenced in a study of T cell changes during pregnancy in multiple sclerosis. The method was immunoSEQ multiplex PCR; TCRdb's version includes in-frame clones alone and lacks a portion of them. Here the sample spans under 85,000 clones, 90% to 95% being singletons. The sample here was CD4+ T cells from peripheral blood mononuclear cells, taken in the third trimester of pregnancy. The origin of the receptors is a female donor in good health, enrolled as a control in a pregnancy study. CDR3s include the opening cysteine and the closing phenylalanine or tryptophan. A D gene is named only where the DNA matches it firmly. Size tells how often a clone was seen (once, few, many) or the class of an expanded clone, and some rows leave it out.

d_gene: -
j_gene: TRBJ1-2
abundance: -
v_gene: TRBV18
CDR3aa: CASSPPTGFNYGYTF
CDR3nt: TGTGCCAGCTCACCACCGACGGGTTTTAACTATGGCTACACCTTC

d_gene: TRBD2
j_gene: TRBJ2-1
abundance: -
v_gene: TRBV15
CDR3aa: CATSRDLAGVGEQFF
CDR3nt: TGTGCCACCAGCAGAGATCTAGCGGGGGTTGGTGAGCAGTTCTTC

d_gene: TRBD1
j_gene: TRBJ2-1
abundance: -
v_gene: TRBV7-3
CDR3aa: CASSSDRGNYNEQFF
CDR3nt: TGTGCCAGCAGCTCGGACAGGGGCAACTACAATGAGCAGTTCTTC

d_gene: -
j_gene: TRBJ2-3
abundance: -
v_gene: TRBV5-4
CDR3aa: CASSLVQGIDTQYF
CDR3nt: TGTGCCAGCAGCTTGGTTCAGGGGATAGATACGCAGTATTTT

d_gene: -
j_gene: TRBJ1-4
abundance: -
v_gene: TRBV25-1
CDR3aa: CASRETANEKLFF
CDR3nt: TGTGCCAGCAGGGAAACGGCTAATGAAAAACTGTTTTTT

d_gene: -
j_gene: TRBJ1-4
abundance: -
v_gene: TRBV9
CDR3aa: CASSVGQGGEKLFF
CDR3nt: TGTGCCAGCAGCGTAGGGCAGGGAGGCGAAAAACTGTTTTTT

d_gene: TRBD1
j_gene: TRBJ1-2
abundance: -
v_gene: TRBV7-9
CDR3aa: CASSPLQGLNYGYTF
CDR3nt: TGTGCCAGCAGCCCCCTACAGGGGCTTAACTATGGCTACACCTTC

d_gene: -
j_gene: TRBJ1-4
abundance: -
v_gene: TRBV18
CDR3aa: CASSPPPGVNEKLFF
CDR3nt: TGTGCCAGCTCACCCCCGCCCGGGGTTAATGAAAAACTGTTTTTT

d_gene: -
j_gene: TRBJ2-5
abundance: -
v_gene: TRBV7-2
CDR3aa: CASSLYVGRGPGETQYF
CDR3nt: TGTGCCAGCAGCTTATACGTTGGGCGGGGGCCCGGGGAGACCCAGTACTTC

d_gene: -
j_gene: TRBJ2-2
abundance: -
v_gene: TRBV11-2
CDR3aa: CASSRNTGSNTGELFF
CDR3nt: TGTGCCAGCAGTCGCAATACAGGATCGAACACCGGGGAGCTGTTTTTT

d_gene: -
j_gene: TRBJ2-7
abundance: -
v_gene: TRBV28
CDR3aa: CASSLVARAVTYEQYF
CDR3nt: TGTGCCAGCAGTTTGGTAGCCAGGGCGGTAACCTACGAGCAGTACTTC

d_gene: -
j_gene: TRBJ1-5
abundance: once
v_gene: TRBV30
CDR3aa: CAWSVLGRGQPQHF
CDR3nt: TGTGCCTGGAGTGTACTAGGGAGAGGTCAGCCCCAGCATTTT

d_gene: -
j_gene: TRBJ2-5
abundance: once
v_gene: TRBV27
CDR3aa: CASSHSSKETQYF
CDR3nt: TGTGCCAGCAGTCACTCCTCCAAAGAGACCCAGTACTTC

d_gene: TRBD1
j_gene: TRBJ1-5
abundance: -
v_gene: TRBV5-6
CDR3aa: CASSLTGVIGQPQHF
CDR3nt: TGTGCCAGCAGCTTAACAGGGGTAATCGGTCAGCCCCAGCATTTT

d_gene: TRBD1
j_gene: TRBJ1-4
abundance: once
v_gene: TRBV2
CDR3aa: CASSGVRDSNEKLFF
CDR3nt: TGTGCCAGCAGTGGTGTCCGGGACAGCAATGAAAAACTGTTTTTT

d_gene: -
j_gene: TRBJ1-2
abundance: -
v_gene: TRBV4-1
CDR3aa: CASSLSAGSGLVGYTF
CDR3nt: TGCGCCAGCAGCCTCTCAGCCGGGTCAGGGTTGGTGGGCTACACCTTC

d_gene: TRBD1
j_gene: TRBJ2-1
abundance: -
v_gene: TRBV6-1
CDR3aa: CASSERQGDYNEQFF
CDR3nt: TGTGCCAGCAGTGAACGGCAGGGGGACTACAATGAGCAGTTCTTC

d_gene: TRBD1
j_gene: TRBJ1-4
abundance: -
v_gene: TRBV4-3
CDR3aa: CASSQENRGFEKLFF
CDR3nt: TGCGCCAGCAGCCAGGAGAACAGGGGTTTTGAAAAACTGTTTTTT

d_gene: TRBD1
j_gene: TRBJ1-1
abundance: -
v_gene: TRBV5-1
CDR3aa: CASSLVGTGATEAFF
CDR3nt: TGCGCCAGCAGCTTGGTTGGGACAGGCGCCACTGAAGCTTTCTTT

d_gene: TRBD1
j_gene: TRBJ2-7
abundance: -
v_gene: TRBV25-1
CDR3aa: CASSPSGQGFSEQYF
CDR3nt: TGTGCCAGCAGTCCCTCGGGACAGGGTTTTAGCGAGCAGTACTTC

d_gene: -
j_gene: TRBJ2-6
abundance: -
v_gene: TRBV6-1
CDR3aa: CASQTDSGANVLTF
CDR3nt: TGTGCCAGCCAGACAGACTCTGGGGCCAACGTCCTGACTTTC

d_gene: TRBD2
j_gene: TRBJ2-3
abundance: -
v_gene: TRBV5-1
CDR3aa: CASSPGTRLDTQYF
CDR3nt: TGCGCCAGCAGCCCCGGGACTAGACTAGATACGCAGTATTTT

d_gene: TRBD1
j_gene: TRBJ2-4
abundance: -
v_gene: TRBV5-8
CDR3aa: CASSPGQYIQYF
CDR3nt: TGTGCCAGCAGCCCGGGACAGTACATTCAGTACTTC

d_gene: -
j_gene: TRBJ1-4
abundance: few
v_gene: TRBV4-2
CDR3aa: CASSQEILTGSGEKLFF
CDR3nt: TGTGCCAGCAGCCAAGAAATCCTCACAGGGTCGGGGGAAAAACTGTTTTTT

d_gene: -
j_gene: TRBJ1-2
abundance: -
v_gene: TRBV7-3
CDR3aa: CASSLGSGYGYTF
CDR3nt: TGTGCCAGCAGCCTAGGCAGTGGCTATGGCTACACCTTC

d_gene: -
j_gene: TRBJ2-7
abundance: once
v_gene: TRBV7-2
CDR3aa: CASSSGLSTYEQYF
CDR3nt: TGTGCCAGCAGCTCGGGACTTTCAACCTACGAGCAGTACTTC

d_gene: -
j_gene: TRBJ2-2
abundance: -
v_gene: TRBV27
CDR3aa: CASSLLDRATGELFF
CDR3nt: TGTGCCAGCAGTTTATTAGACAGAGCCACCGGGGAGCTGTTTTTT

d_gene: -
j_gene: TRBJ1-3
abundance: -
v_gene: TRBV4-3
CDR3aa: CASSQARGAKGNTIYF
CDR3nt: TGCGCCAGCAGCCAGGCCCGGGGGGCGAAAGGAAACACCATATATTTT

d_gene: -
j_gene: TRBJ1-2
abundance: -
v_gene: TRBV30
CDR3aa: CAWSVRGEAAYGYTF
CDR3nt: TGTGCCTGGAGTGTACGGGGGGAAGCTGCGTATGGCTACACCTTC

d_gene: TRBD2
j_gene: TRBJ2-3
abundance: -
v_gene: TRBV9
CDR3aa: CASQTSGSTDTQYF
CDR3nt: TGTGCCAGCCAGACTAGCGGGAGTACAGATACGCAGTATTTT

d_gene: TRBD1
j_gene: TRBJ2-7
abundance: -
v_gene: TRBV11-1
CDR3aa: CASSLEGTGGYEQYF
CDR3nt: TGTGCCAGCAGCTTAGAAGGGACAGGGGGCTACGAGCAGTACTTC

d_gene: -
j_gene: TRBJ2-1
abundance: -
v_gene: TRBV7-9
CDR3aa: CASSYGQNNEQFF
CDR3nt: TGTGCCAGCAGCTATGGACAGAACAATGAGCAGTTCTTC

d_gene: -
j_gene: TRBJ2-5
abundance: -
v_gene: TRBV2
CDR3aa: CASRGHTSPQETQYF
CDR3nt: TGTGCCAGCAGAGGTCACACTAGCCCCCAAGAGACCCAGTACTTC

d_gene: TRBD1
j_gene: TRBJ1-4
abundance: once
v_gene: TRBV7-8
CDR3aa: CASSFTDRGNEKLFF
CDR3nt: TGTGCCAGCAGCTTCACGGACAGGGGGAATGAAAAACTGTTTTTT

d_gene: TRBD2
j_gene: TRBJ2-1
abundance: -
v_gene: TRBV10-3
CDR3aa: CAISPGTSGNNEQFF
CDR3nt: TGTGCCATCAGCCCCGGGACTAGCGGAAACAATGAGCAGTTCTTC

d_gene: TRBD2
j_gene: TRBJ2-3
abundance: -
v_gene: TRBV5-4
CDR3aa: CASSLGRGGAPTRDTQYF
CDR3nt: TGTGCCAGCAGCTTGGGTCGCGGGGGGGCCCCTACTAGGGATACGCAGTATTTT

d_gene: -
j_gene: TRBJ1-1
abundance: -
v_gene: TRBV19
CDR3aa: CASILGAMNTEAFF
CDR3nt: TGTGCCAGTATCCTGGGAGCAATGAACACTGAAGCTTTCTTT

d_gene: TRBD1
j_gene: TRBJ1-1
abundance: -
v_gene: TRBV5-1
CDR3aa: CASSSILQGAGTEAFF
CDR3nt: TGCGCCAGCAGCTCTATTCTACAGGGGGCCGGGACTGAAGCTTTCTTT

d_gene: -
j_gene: TRBJ2-6
abundance: -
v_gene: TRBV7-3
CDR3aa: CASSQRDSGANVLTF
CDR3nt: TGTGCCAGCAGCCAACGGGACTCTGGGGCCAACGTCCTGACTTTC

d_gene: -
j_gene: TRBJ2-7
abundance: -
v_gene: TRBV9
CDR3aa: CASSPSTLFYEQYF
CDR3nt: TGTGCCAGCAGCCCTAGTACCCTTTTCTACGAGCAGTACTTC

d_gene: -
j_gene: TRBJ2-3
abundance: -
v_gene: TRBV9
CDR3aa: CASSARGGPSTDTQYF
CDR3nt: TGTGCCAGCAGCGCCCGCGGGGGCCCCAGCACAGATACGCAGTATTTT

d_gene: -
j_gene: TRBJ1-5
abundance: few
v_gene: TRBV9
CDR3aa: CASSATGFPGQPQHF
CDR3nt: TGTGCCAGCAGCGCAACAGGGTTTCCGGGGCAGCCCCAGCATTTT

d_gene: TRBD1
j_gene: TRBJ1-1
abundance: -
v_gene: TRBV5-1
CDR3aa: CASSLAETGGSTEAFF
CDR3nt: TGCGCCAGCAGCTTGGCCGAGACAGGGGGGAGTACTGAAGCTTTCTTT

d_gene: -
j_gene: TRBJ1-3
abundance: -
v_gene: TRBV6-5
CDR3aa: CASSYGQVGNTIYF
CDR3nt: TGTGCCAGCAGTTACGGGCAGGTTGGAAACACCATATATTTT

d_gene: TRBD2
j_gene: TRBJ2-1
abundance: -
v_gene: TRBV4-3
CDR3aa: CASSQGLARNEQFF
CDR3nt: TGCGCCAGCAGCCAAGGACTAGCCCGCAATGAGCAGTTCTTC

d_gene: -
j_gene: TRBJ2-7
abundance: -
v_gene: TRBV6-5
CDR3aa: CASSYALAGSPYEQYF
CDR3nt: TGTGCCAGCAGTTACGCCCTGGCAGGGTCCCCCTACGAGCAGTACTTC

d_gene: -
j_gene: TRBJ2-6
abundance: -
v_gene: TRBV11-3
CDR3aa: CASSSPRGAISDGANVLTF
CDR3nt: TGTGCCAGCAGCTCCCCCCGGGGGGCCATCTCTGATGGGGCCAACGTCCTGACTTTC

d_gene: -
j_gene: TRBJ1-2
abundance: -
v_gene: TRBV6-6
CDR3aa: CASSTGANYGYTF
CDR3nt: TGTGCCAGCAGTACCGGAGCTAACTATGGCTACACCTTC

d_gene: -
j_gene: TRBJ1-1
abundance: -
v_gene: TRBV4-2
CDR3aa: CASSQAGLVNTEAFF
CDR3nt: TGTGCCAGCAGCCAAGCGGGACTGGTGAACACTGAAGCTTTCTTT

d_gene: -
j_gene: TRBJ1-1
abundance: -
v_gene: TRBV7-9
CDR3aa: CASSLQGGARGNTEAFF
CDR3nt: TGTGCCAGCAGCCTTCAAGGGGGGGCGCGGGGAAACACTGAAGCTTTCTTT